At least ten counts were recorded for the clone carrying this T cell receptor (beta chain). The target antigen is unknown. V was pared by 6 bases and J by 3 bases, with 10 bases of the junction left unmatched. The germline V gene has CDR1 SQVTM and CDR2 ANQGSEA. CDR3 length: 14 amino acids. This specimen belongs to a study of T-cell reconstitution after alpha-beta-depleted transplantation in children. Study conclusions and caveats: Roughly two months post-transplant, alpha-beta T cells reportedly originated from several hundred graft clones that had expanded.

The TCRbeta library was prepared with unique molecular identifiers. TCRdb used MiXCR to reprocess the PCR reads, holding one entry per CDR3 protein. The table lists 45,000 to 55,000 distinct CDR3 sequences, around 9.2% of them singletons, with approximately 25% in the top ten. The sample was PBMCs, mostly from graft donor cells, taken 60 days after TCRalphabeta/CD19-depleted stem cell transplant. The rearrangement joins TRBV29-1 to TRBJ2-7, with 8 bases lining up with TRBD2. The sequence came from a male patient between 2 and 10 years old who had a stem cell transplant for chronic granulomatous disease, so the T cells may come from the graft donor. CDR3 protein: CSVRTTSAGYEQYF. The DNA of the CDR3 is TGCAGCGTCCGCACGACTAGCGCGGGCTACGAGCAGTACTTC.